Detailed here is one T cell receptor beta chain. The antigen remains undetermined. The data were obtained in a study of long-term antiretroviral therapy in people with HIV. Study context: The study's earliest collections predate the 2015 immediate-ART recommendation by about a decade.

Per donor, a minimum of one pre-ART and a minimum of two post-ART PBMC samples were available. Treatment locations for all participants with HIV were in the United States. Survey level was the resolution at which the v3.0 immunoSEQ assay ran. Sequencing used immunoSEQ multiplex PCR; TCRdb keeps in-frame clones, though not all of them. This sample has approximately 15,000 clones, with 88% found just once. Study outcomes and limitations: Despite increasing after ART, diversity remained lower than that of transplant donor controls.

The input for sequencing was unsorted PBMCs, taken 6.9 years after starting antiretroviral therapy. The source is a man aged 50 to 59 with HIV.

The CDR3 spells CASSLRRTGDEQFF. DNA of the CDR3: TGTGCCAGCAGCCTCAGAAGGACAGGGGATGAGCAGTTCTTC. The V call is TRBV14, the J call TRBJ2-1; 9 bases align to TRBD1. CDR1 is SGHDN and CDR2 is FVKESK in the germline V gene. Trimming took 4 bases from V and 8 from J; bases not matched to a gene: 6. There are 14 residues in the CDR3. The full variable domain, in which reference TRBV14 and TRBJ2-1 provide the parts outside the CDR3, is EAGVTQFPSHSVIEKGQTVTLRCDPISGHDNLYWYRRVMGKEIKFLLHFVKESKQDESGMPNNRFLAERTGGTYSTLKVQPAELEDSGVYFCASSLRRTGDEQFFGPGTRLTVL.